Below, 20 T cell receptor beta chains from the same sample are listed, as sequenced in a study of blood T cells in healthy people across ages. Using a J-beta primer mix together with a sample-barcoded 5' primer, a second PCR was run for about 6 to 12 cycles. Each CDR3 protein is one row after TCRdb ran MiXCR on the 5' RACE reads. The repertoire holds hundreds of thousands of distinct CDR3 sequences, with about half as singletons. The sample consisted of blood. The receptors come from a woman aged 60 to 75 in good health.

This clonotype was detected a few times. This chain connects TRBV27 to TRBJ2-5; TRBD1 matches at 9 bases. The CDR3 is 14 residues long. Germline values: CDR1 MNHEY, CDR2 SMNVEV (reference sequence). V lost 2 bases, J lost 7 bases, and 5 bases stayed unmatched. In nucleotides, the CDR3 is TGTGCCAGCAGTTTAGGGACAGGGCTTCGGACCCAGTACTTC. This sequence encodes CASSLGTGLRTQYF.

V usage is TRBV7-2 and J usage is TRBJ1-1, with TRBD1 matching 8 bases. V dropped 5 bases and J dropped 3; count of bases not matched to a gene: 5. Germline V gene sequence: CDR1 SGHTA, CDR2 FQGNSA. The CDR3 loop spans 14 amino acids. The CDR3 bases are TGTGCCAGCAGCGTGGGACAGGTGGACACTGAAGCTTTCTTT. Its translation: CASSVGQVDTEAFF.

V and J are TRBV29-1 and TRBJ2-2, with D possibly matching TRBD1 (6 bases). V lost 1 base to trimming and J lost 3 bases, with 9 bases between them. Germline loops: CDR1 SQVTM, CDR2 ANQGSEA. The CDR3 consists of 14 residues. CDR3 sequence reads: CSVEAGVHTGELFF. The DNA for the CDR3 is TGCAGCGTTGAAGCAGGGGTGCACACCGGGGAGCTGTTTTTT.

This clonotype was recorded once. Written as DNA, the CDR3 is TGCAGTGCCAGAACCCGCGGGACTAGCGGCTACGAGCAGTACTTC. It translates to CSARTRGTSGYEQYF. The chain is built from TRBV20-1 and TRBJ2-7; 11 bases line up with TRBD2. The ends lost 6 bases at V and 3 bases at J; junction bases unmatched: 10. Germline CDR1 DFQATT, CDR2 SNEGSKA (reference sequence). This CDR3 region has 15 residues.

J is TRBJ2-5 and V is TRBV7-8; TRBD1 or TRBD2 may be the D gene (7 bases each). The V and J ends lost 4 bases and 7 bases respectively, with 13 bases between them. There are 13 residues in the CDR3. The germline CDR1 and CDR2 sequences are SGHVS and FQNEAQ. As DNA, the CDR3 is TGTGCCAGCAGCTCAGACAGGGAGGGGACCCAGTACTTC. This sequence encodes CASSSDREGTQYF. Using reference TRBV7-8 and TRBJ2-5 for the parts outside the CDR3, the full variable domain is GAGVSQSPRYKVAKRGQDVALRCDPISGHVSLFWYQQALGQGPEFLTYFQNEAQLDKSGLPSDRFFAERPEGSVSTLKIQRTQQEDSAVYLCASSSDREGTQYFGPGTRLLVL.

The chain combines TRBV14 with TRBJ1-4; D is uncertain. Germline V gene sequence: CDR1 SGHDN, CDR2 FVKESK. V gave up 1 base and J gave up 8 bases, with 14 bases separating them. CDR3 size: 15 residues. The CDR3 sequence: CASSQGPDVTEKLFF. The CDR3 DNA sequence: TGTGCCAGCAGCCAAGGGCCCGACGTTACGGAAAAACTGTTTTTT.

A note on this clonotype: Since a much larger clone is just one base distant, this may be a read error. This chain links TRBV27 with TRBJ2-5; 8 nucleotides agree with TRBD2. CDR1 and CDR2 from the germline V gene are MNHEY and SMNVEV (reference sequence). This CDR3 region has 17 residues. Here the CDR3 DNA reads TGTGCCAGCAGTTTTCTCAGGAGCGGGAGTGCCCAAGAGACCCTGTACTTC. This sequence encodes CASSFLRSGSAQETLYF.

This clonotype was observed a handful of times. V is TRBV14 and J is TRBJ2-5; 7 nucleotides align to TRBD2. The CDR3 extends over 14 amino acids. The J segment lost 4 bases and the V segment lost 4 bases, leaving 6 bases of the junction unmatched. Germline values: CDR1 SGHDN, CDR2 FVKESK. The CDR3 DNA reads TGTGCCAGCAGCCGGGGAGGGTTAGGAGAGACCCAGTACTTC. It codes for CASSRGGLGETQYF.

The rearrangement links TRBV28 to TRBJ2-4; possible D gene TRBD2, 6 bases. CDR1 is MDHEN, CDR2 SYDVKM, per germline. V was pared by 6 bases and J by 13 bases, with 16 bases between. This CDR3 spans 12 amino acids. CDR3 nucleotides: TGTGCCAGCAGCACCCCCCTACGGGAGCAGTACTTC. It encodes CASSTPLREQYF. Combining the CDR3 with reference TRBV28 and TRBJ2-4 gives the whole variable domain DVKVTQSSRYLVKRTGEKVFLECVQDMDHENMFWYRQDPGLGLRLIYFSYDVKMKEKGDIPEGYSVSREKKERFSLILESASTNQTSMYLCASSTPLREQYFGAGTRLSVL.

J is TRBJ1-2 and V is TRBV4-2, with TRBD1 as a possible D gene (5 bases). This CDR3 contains 17 residues. In germline, CDR1 is LGHNA, CDR2 YNFKEQ. With 2 bases removed from V and 6 bases from J, the gap between germline ends came to 22 bases. CDR3 nucleotides: TGTGCCAGCAGCCAAAAGGCCGGGACGGTACCAGGAGATGGCTACACCTTC. Residues: CASSQKAGTVPGDGYTF.

The chain combines TRBV28 with TRBJ2-1, with 9 bases fitting TRBD2. The V segment lost 3 bases and the J segment 4 bases; nucleotides outside the gene matches: 7. This CDR3 spans 16 amino acids. Germline lookup yields CDR1 MDHEN and CDR2 SYDVKM. This CDR3 reads CASSFPLAGVYNEQFF. In nucleotides, the CDR3 is TGTGCCAGCAGTTTCCCCTTAGCGGGAGTGTACAATGAGCAGTTCTTC.

This clonotype came up a few times. This chain joins TRBV4-2 and TRBJ2-3, with TRBD1 identical over 9 bases. Germline V CDR1 and CDR2: LGHNA, YNFKEQ. The CDR3 spans 15 residues. J gave up 2 bases and V 3 bases, and 3 bases lay outside the gene matches. The CDR3 DNA follows: TGTGCCAGCAGCCACGGGACAGGGCTCACAGATACGCAGTATTTT. This translates into CASSHGTGLTDTQYF.

This chain connects TRBV5-1 to TRBJ2-1; D may be TRBD2 (5 bases). Germline CDR1 is SGHRS and CDR2 is YFSETQ. The length of the CDR3 is 15 residues. Trimming took 4 bases from V and 0 from J, leaving 11 bases between them. The CDR3: CASSGRAGSYNEQFF. The DNA for the CDR3 is TGCGCCAGCAGCGGGCGGGCGGGCTCCTACAATGAGCAGTTCTTC.

The chain links TRBV4-2 to TRBJ2-7; perhaps TRBD2 as D (5 bases). Trimming shortened V by 1 base and J by 1 base, and 14 bases separated the two germline ends. This CDR3 is built from 16 residues. Germline loops: CDR1 LGHNA, CDR2 YNFKEQ. The CDR3 region has the DNA TGTGCCAGCAGCCAAGTTGCTGGCGGGTGGTCCTACGAGCAGTACTTC. It specifies CASSQVAGGWSYEQYF.

The V gene is TRBV5-1, the J gene TRBJ2-5; no clear D. The V gene's germline CDR1 is SGHRS and CDR2 YFSETQ. Trimming shortened V by 3 bases and J by 4 bases, and 10 bases separated the two germline ends. The length of the CDR3 is 13 residues. The CDR3 loop reads CASSSQATETQYF. In DNA form, the CDR3 reads TGCGCCAGCAGCTCGCAAGCGACAGAGACCCAGTACTTC.

The chain joins TRBV20-1 to TRBJ1-5; 7 bases agree with TRBD1. V lost 4 bases and J lost 5; bases outside the gene matches: 11. The CDR3 consists of 15 residues. Germline CDR1 is DFQATT and CDR2 is SNEGSKA (reference sequence). The CDR3 is CSANDGTALDQPQHF. The CDR3 coding sequence is TGCAGTGCTAACGACGGGACAGCCCTCGATCAGCCCCAGCATTTT.

V gene TRBV9 combines with J gene TRBJ1-4; a weak D match, TRBD1 (5 bases). Between the trimmed V and J ends, which lost 0 bases and 3 bases, there was a span of 9 bases. This CDR3 is built from 15 residues. Germline values: CDR1 SGDLS, CDR2 YYNGEE. CDR3 in amino acids: CASSVDGASNEKLFF. The CDR3 DNA reads as TGTGCCAGCAGCGTAGACGGGGCCTCTAATGAAAAACTGTTTTTT.

DNA of the CDR3: TGTGCCACCAGCTTCCAGAGGGCTATTGGAGAGACCCAGTACTTC. It specifies CATSFQRAIGETQYF. The chain couples TRBV15 to TRBJ2-5; a weak D match, TRBD2 (5 bases). Trimming cost V 5 bases and J 4 bases, with 17 bases left between them. There are 15 residues in the CDR3. Germline CDR1 reads LNHNV; CDR2 reads YYDKDF (reference sequence).

The table lists this clonotype with a few counts. The gene calls are TRBV4-2 and TRBJ1-5; D gene ambiguous. Germline assignment: CDR1 LGHNA and CDR2 YNFKEQ. The CDR3 consists of 15 residues. Trimming shortened V by 0 bases and J by 3 bases, and 9 bases separated the two germline ends. CDR3 residues: CASSQDIASNQPQHF. CDR3 coding DNA: TGTGCCAGCAGCCAAGATATTGCCTCCAATCAGCCCCAGCATTTT.

This clonotype was seen more than once but under ten times. CDR3 in amino acids: CASSYSGTDTQYF. CDR3 nucleotides: TGTGCCAGCAGTTACTCCGGCACAGATACGCAGTATTTT. The chain is built from TRBV6-2 or TRBV6-3 and TRBJ2-3; no reliable D call. Germline V gene lookup returns CDR1 MNHEY and CDR2 SVGEGT. Trimming removed 0 bases at V and 1 base at J, with 2 bases between. This CDR3 is built from 13 residues.